This entry describes one T cell receptor (beta chain). Treatment defined: oral pan-JAK inhibitor, 5-10 mg twice daily. Peripheral blood, together with lesional scalp punch biopsies, was collected from alopecia areata patients. This entry belongs to a study of CD8+ T cells in alopecia areata. For the study at large: Tofacitinib administration persisted for 6 to 18 months, succeeded by 6 months off drug.

As the sequencing template, cDNA was produced by extracting RNA and reverse transcribing it. Sequencing used immunoSEQ multiplex PCR; TCRdb keeps in-frame clones, though not all of them. The sample holds about 220,000 clones, around three fifths seen once. The sequence came from a human donor with alopecia areata. The input for sequencing was CD4+ T cells sorted from blood, taken at week 4, from a patient treated with tofacitinib.

CDR3 residues: CASSSAGQSYYGYTF. The CDR3 nucleotides read TGTGCCAGCAGCTCCGCCGGACAGTCCTACTATGGCTACACCTTC. V gene TRBV6-5 combines with J gene TRBJ1-2, with D tentatively TRBD1 (6 bases). Germline assignment: CDR1 MNHEY and CDR2 SVGAGI. V dropped 6 bases and J dropped 3 bases, with 17 bases sitting between them. CDR3 size: 15 residues.